One sample yielded the 25 T cell receptor beta chains listed below, sequenced in a study of CD4 T cells in relation to SARS-CoV-2 and coronaviruses. Antigens of these TCRs are unknown. Unexposed donor CD4+ T cells date from 2011-2018, before the COVID-19 pandemic. Isolation of CD4+ T cells took place after approximately 10 days in culture. Data came from immunoSEQ multiplex PCR; TCRdb stores just in-frame clones and leaves some out. The sample records under 25,000 clones, about 71% being singletons. The source material was CD4+ T cells from PBMCs, cultured in vitro. The receptors originated from a human donor in good health.

The chain carries TRBV7-8 and TRBJ2-7, with 9 nucleotides matching TRBD1. From germline, CDR1 is SGHVS and CDR2 FQNEAQ. Trimming cost V 1 base and J 4 bases; bases outside gene matches: 8. The CDR3 runs 16 residues. The CDR3: CASSLEGTGKNYEQYF. The CDR3 DNA is TGTGCCAGCAGCTTAGAAGGGACAGGGAAAAATTACGAGCAGTACTTC.

The chain joins TRBV6-5 to TRBJ2-7, with D unresolved. CDR3 length: 14 amino acids. Germline CDR1 is MNHEY and CDR2 is SVGAGI. With 0 bases removed from V and 6 bases from J, the gap between germline ends came to 12 bases. DNA for the CDR3: TGTGCCAGCAGTTACTCTGAGCTCCGTCTCGAGCAGTACTTC. The encoded protein is CASSYSELRLEQYF.

This chain links TRBV6-1 with TRBJ2-2, with TRBD2 matching 7 bases. Trimming cost V 2 bases and J 7 bases; bases outside gene matches: 7. In germline, CDR1 is MNHNS, CDR2 SASEGT. CDR3 length equals 15 residues. The CDR3 nucleotides are TGTGCCAGCAGTGAACTTGGCAGGGAGGGCGGGGAGCTGTTTTTT. Protein: CASSELGREGGELFF.

The V gene is TRBV4-2, the J gene TRBJ2-7, with D tentatively TRBD1 (6 bases). From germline, CDR1 is LGHNA and CDR2 YNFKEQ. This CDR3 has 16 residues. The V and J ends lost 4 bases and 0 bases respectively, with 16 bases between them. CDR3 sequence: CASSPLGGPLSYEQYF. DNA for the CDR3: TGTGCCAGCAGCCCCCTAGGGGGACCTCTCTCCTACGAGCAGTACTTC.

This chain links TRBV4-3 with TRBJ2-2; no firm D call. This CDR3 spans 15 amino acids. Germline loops: CDR1 LGHNA, CDR2 YSLEER. Trimming took 2 bases from V and 0 from J, leaving 7 bases between them. The DNA of the CDR3 is TGCGCCAGCAGCCAACTGCAATCGAACACCGGGGAGCTGTTTTTT. Protein: CASSQLQSNTGELFF.

This clone was recorded once. This chain uses TRBV7-2 with TRBJ2-3, with 8 positions matching TRBD1. V gave up 5 bases and J gave up 4 bases; unmatched junction bases: 8. Germline CDR1 is SGHTA and CDR2 is FQGNSA. This CDR3 region has 15 residues. As DNA, the CDR3 is TGTGCCAGCAGCCCAAGGGACAGGAAGGCAGATACGCAGTATTTT. Its protein is CASSPRDRKADTQYF.

The chain joins TRBV7-2 to TRBJ2-1; possibly TRBD1 or TRBD2 for D (5 bases each). V was trimmed by 1 base and J by 7 bases, leaving 11 bases between them. In germline, CDR1 is SGHTA, CDR2 FQGNSA. CDR3 length: 14 amino acids. The CDR3 region has the DNA TGTGCCAGCAGCTTAGTCTCAGGGACGAATGAGCAGTTCTTC. Amino acid sequence: CASSLVSGTNEQFF. Looking up the rest from reference TRBV7-2 and TRBJ2-1 gives the full variable domain: GAGVSQSPSNKVTEKGKDVELRCDPISGHTALYWYRQSLGQGLEFLIYFQGNSAPDKSGLPSDRFSAERTGGSVSTLTIQRTQQEDSAVYLCASSLVSGTNEQFFGPGTRLTVL.

The chain combines TRBV6-4 with TRBJ2-2; TRBD1 agrees at 11 bases. The germline V gene has CDR1 MRHNA and CDR2 SNTAGT. The junction had 12 bases not matched to a gene; V was cut back by 4 bases and J by 5 bases. The CDR3 covers 18 residues. CDR3 coding DNA: TGTGCCAGCAGTGTCCTGGTTACCCGGGACAGGGGGACCGGGGAGCTGTTTTTT. It encodes CASSVLVTRDRGTGELFF.

This sequence joins TRBV4-3 and TRBJ1-1; D is perhaps TRBD1 (6 bases). CDR1 is LGHNA and CDR2 is YSLEER in the germline V gene. This CDR3 region has 16 residues. The germline V and J ends were trimmed by 5 bases and 7 bases, with 23 bases remaining between them. CDR3 nucleotides: TGCGCCAGCAGCTATTATCGGGACACCCTAAGGGGTGAAGCTTTCTTT. It specifies CASSYYRDTLRGEAFF.

This chain connects TRBV2 to TRBJ2-1; D remains unclear. Germline V lookup: CDR1 SNHLY, CDR2 FYNNEI. V lost 5 bases and J 5 bases, leaving 10 bases between the germline ends. CDR3 size: 13 residues. CDR3 coding DNA: TGTGCCAGCAGTCTAATTTCGAACAATGAGCAGTTCTTC. Amino acid sequence: CASSLISNNEQFF.

This chain uses TRBV4-2 with TRBJ2-3; the D gene is possibly TRBD1 (5 bases). Germline loops: CDR1 LGHNA, CDR2 YNFKEQ. There are 15 residues in the CDR3. V was clipped by 0 bases and J by 3 bases, with 10 bases between them. The chain's CDR3 is CASSQDRRGTDTQYF. The CDR3 coding sequence is TGTGCCAGCAGCCAAGATAGAAGGGGAACAGATACGCAGTATTTT.

The chain recombines TRBV12-3 or TRBV12-4 with TRBJ1-5; no clear D gene. There are 13 residues in the CDR3. Trimming pared 5 bases from V and 7 bases from J, leaving 12 bases between. The CDR3 protein is CASSNLIGQPQHF. The CDR3 coding sequence is TGTGCCAGCAGTAACCTAATCGGGCAGCCCCAGCATTTT.

This chain connects TRBV12-5 to TRBJ2-7, with TRBD2 identical over 11 bases. The CDR3 is 16 amino acids. After removal of 9 bases from V and 7 bases from J, the junction contained 17 bases not matched to a gene. CDR1 is LGHNT, CDR2 FRNRAP, per germline. The CDR3 loop reads CASPAPVSGRAREQYF. The DNA for the CDR3 is TGTGCTAGCCCCGCCCCCGTTAGCGGGAGGGCCAGGGAGCAGTACTTC. Drawing the rest from reference TRBV12-5 and TRBJ2-7, the complete variable domain is DARVTQTPRHKVTEMGQEVTMRCQPILGHNTVFWYRQTMMQGLELLAYFRNRAPLDDSGMPKDRFSAEMPDATLATLKIQPSEPRDSAVYFCASPAPVSGRAREQYFGPGTRLTVT.

The J gene is TRBJ2-3, the V gene TRBV5-1; 11 bases align to TRBD1. The CDR3 runs to 17 residues. The ends lost 5 bases at V and 5 bases at J; junction bases unmatched: 13. Germline V gene sequence: CDR1 SGHRS, CDR2 YFSETQ. The CDR3 DNA sequence: TGCGCCAGCAGACTCCAGGGACAGGGGGGAATAGGAGATACGCAGTATTTT. Amino acid sequence: CASRLQGQGGIGDTQYF.

The chain couples TRBV2 to TRBJ1-5, with D uncertain. CDR3 length equals 14 residues. The V gene lost 4 bases and the J gene lost 4 bases, with 11 bases spanning the gap. CDR1 is SNHLY and CDR2 is FYNNEI in the germline V gene. DNA for the CDR3: TGTGCCAGCAGTGCACGGGGAGGAAATCAGCCCCAGCATTTT. Protein: CASSARGGNQPQHF.

The count of this clone is one. The chain links TRBV5-1 to TRBJ2-7, with no clear D. The CDR3 runs to 15 residues. V dropped 0 bases and J dropped 2 bases, with 12 bases sitting between them. The germline CDR1 and CDR2 sequences are SGHRS and YFSETQ. CDR3 protein: CASSLVGWMAYEQYF. The DNA of the CDR3 is TGCGCCAGCAGCTTGGTCGGATGGATGGCCTACGAGCAGTACTTC.

This clone has more than one count but fewer than ten. The J gene is TRBJ2-7, the V gene TRBV6-1; D ambiguous. V was trimmed by 2 bases and J by 2 bases, leaving 13 bases between them. This CDR3 region has 15 residues. Germline V gives CDR1 MNHNS, CDR2 SASEGT. Here the CDR3 reads CASSEPPRATYEQYF. CDR3 nucleotide sequence: TGTGCCAGCAGTGAACCTCCCCGGGCCACCTACGAGCAGTACTTC.

This rearrangement joins TRBV7-9 to TRBJ2-5, with D uncertain. Germline-derived CDR1 and CDR2 are SEHNR and FQNEAQ (reference sequence). This CDR3 is 13 amino acids long. V was pared by 7 bases and J by 9 bases, with 18 bases between. The CDR3 DNA reads TGTGCCAGCACCGAAGGGCCGTACCAGGCCCAGTACTTC. Protein: CASTEGPYQAQYF.

The chain employs TRBV6-2 or TRBV6-3 and TRBJ2-5, with TRBD2 matching 10 bases. The V gene end was trimmed by 5 bases and the J gene end by 4 bases; junction bases not matched to a gene: 4. The CDR3 runs 14 residues. In germline, CDR1 is MNHEY, CDR2 SVGEGT. The CDR3 coding sequence is TGTGCCAGCAGTAGCGGGGGGGCCGTAGAGACCCAGTACTTC. It yields the protein CASSSGGAVETQYF.

The genes are TRBV6-5 and TRBJ2-7, with TRBD1 as a possible D gene (7 bases). Per germline, CDR1 MNHEY and CDR2 SVGAGI. The CDR3 runs to 12 residues. The V end lost 11 bases, the J end lost 6 bases, and 17 bases lay between the germline ends. Written as DNA, the CDR3 is TGTGCCGTCCAGGGGGAGGCTCGCGAGCAGTACTTC. This codes for CAVQGEAREQYF.

This clone has a handful of counts. This sequence joins TRBV4-2 and TRBJ2-1, with TRBD2 identical over 7 bases. J gave up 8 bases and V 0 bases, and 13 bases lay outside the gene matches. Per the germline V gene, CDR1 is LGHNA and CDR2 is YNFKEQ. The CDR3 sequence is 17 residues long. CDR3 sequence reads: CASSQEEPSGAADEQFF. The CDR3 nucleotides read TGTGCCAGCAGCCAAGAAGAACCCAGCGGGGCAGCGGATGAGCAGTTCTTC.

The genes are TRBV5-4 and TRBJ2-7; D uncertain. V was shortened by 5 bases and J by 2 bases, with 14 bases between the two germline ends. Germline assignment: CDR1 SGHNT and CDR2 YYREEE (reference sequence). This CDR3 comprises 14 residues. Here the CDR3 reads CASRSSYPPYEQYF. CDR3 bases: TGTGCCAGCAGGAGCTCCTATCCGCCCTACGAGCAGTACTTC.

The DNA of the CDR3 is TGTGCCAGCAGTCGCGGGACGGGCCAAGAGACCCAGTACTTC. Its protein is CASSRGTGQETQYF. The J gene is TRBJ2-5, the V gene TRBV6-2 or TRBV6-3; D perhaps matches TRBD2 (6 bases). The CDR3 spans 14 residues. Per germline, CDR1 MNHEY and CDR2 SVGEGT. Deletions cut 5 bases from V and 1 base from J, with 11 bases between.

This chain uses TRBV7-3 with TRBJ2-5; D not certain. This CDR3 is 15 amino acids long. Trimming removed 1 base at V and 6 bases at J, with 15 bases between. Per germline, CDR1 SGHTA and CDR2 FQGTGA. The CDR3 region is CASSLRSGSLQTQYF. As DNA, the CDR3 is TGTGCCAGCAGCTTAAGGTCTGGAAGCTTGCAGACCCAGTACTTC.

This chain uses TRBV18 with TRBJ1-2, with D tentatively TRBD1 (6 bases). The germline V and J ends were trimmed by 3 bases and 1 base, with 15 bases remaining between them. CDR3 length equals 16 residues. Per germline, CDR1 KGHSH and CDR2 LQKENI. In DNA, the CDR3 is TGTGCCAGCTCACCTACCACAGGGCTAAATAACTATGGCTACACCTTC. This sequence encodes CASSPTTGLNNYGYTF.